These 11 T cell receptor beta chains were all obtained from the same sample, sequenced in a study of blood T cell repertoires in COVID-19 (dated by TCRdb to 2018 to 2021). The library was prepared using the immunoSEQ multiplex PCR assay. In its TCRdb copy, this immuneACCESS table keeps in-frame sequences only and misses some clones. Where compared with another copy, unresolved V genes explain less than half of these, and the others have no known cause. The sample records 250,000 to 350,000 clones, less than 90% of which are singletons. The ten top clones hold about 3% of the sample. The source material was PBMCs or T cells enriched from blood (not recorded which). The receptor source for this set is a woman aged 45 to 65 who had recovered from COVID-19.

This clone was observed a handful of times. The chain couples TRBV4-1 to TRBJ1-5; TRBD1 aligns across 11 bases. This CDR3 contains 18 residues. J gave up 1 base and V 0 bases, and 5 bases lay outside the gene matches. The germline gives CDR1 MGHRA, CDR2 YSYEKL. The CDR3 DNA is TGCGCCAGCAGCCAAGAGGACAGGGGGCTATGGAGCAATCAGCCCCAGCATTTT. This gives the protein CASSQEDRGLWSNQPQHF.

The V and J genes are TRBV30 and TRBJ2-1; TRBD2 matches 8 bases. The CDR3 extends over 15 amino acids. The V segment lost 3 bases and the J segment 6 bases; nucleotides outside the gene matches: 10. Germline lookup yields CDR1 GTSNPN and CDR2 SVGIG (reference sequence). As DNA, the CDR3 is TGTGCCTGGAGGACTTTTAGCGGGATGGGCAATGAGCAGTTCTTC. Encoded protein: CAWRTFSGMGNEQFF.

The rearrangement links TRBV25-1 to TRBJ2-1, with a weak D call TRBD2 (6 bases). This CDR3 is built from 16 residues. Trimming stripped 2 bases from V and 1 base from J, with 12 bases between. Per germline, CDR1 MGHDK and CDR2 SYGVNS. CDR3 sequence reads: CASSERLVLSYNEQFF. Here the CDR3 DNA reads TGTGCCAGCAGTGAAAGACTAGTACTATCCTACAATGAGCAGTTCTTC. Using reference TRBV25-1 and TRBJ2-1 for the parts outside the CDR3, the full variable domain is EADIYQTPRYLVIGTGKKITLECSQTMGHDKMYWYQQDPGMELHLIHYSYGVNSTEKGDLSSESTVSRIRTEHFPLTLESARPSHTSQYLCASSERLVLSYNEQFFGPGTRLTVL.

This chain links TRBV18 with TRBJ2-7, with a possible D match to TRBD1 (6 bases). This CDR3 spans 15 amino acids. Trimming left V 2 bases short and J 6 bases short, with 17 bases between. Germline CDR1 is KGHSH and CDR2 is LQKENI. The CDR3 loop reads CASSPNRDGTTEQYF. CDR3 nucleotides: TGTGCCAGCTCACCAAACAGGGACGGTACCACCGAGCAGTACTTC.

The chain carries TRBV6-5 and TRBJ2-7, with D perhaps TRBD1 (6 bases). V was pared by 7 bases and J by 6 bases, with 16 bases between. CDR1 is MNHEY and CDR2 is SVGAGI in the germline V gene. This CDR3 is 13 amino acids long. Written as DNA, the CDR3 is TGTGCCAGCAAACTAGGGACATTAAGCGAGCAGTACTTC. It encodes CASKLGTLSEQYF.

In its sample, this clone was seen once. The CDR3 region has the DNA TGTGCCAGCAGCTTAGCACCCGAGGCGGGGAGCTCCTACAATGAGCAGTTCTTC. Its translation: CASSLAPEAGSSYNEQFF. The chain couples TRBV7-8 to TRBJ2-1; tentative D call: TRBD2 (6 bases). Germline CDR1 and CDR2: SGHVS and FQNEAQ. The CDR3 is made up of 18 amino acids. V was pared by 0 bases and J by 0 bases, with 15 bases between. Complete variable domain (other parts from reference TRBV7-8 and TRBJ2-1): GAGVSQSPRYKVAKRGQDVALRCDPISGHVSLFWYQQALGQGPEFLTYFQNEAQLDKSGLPSDRFFAERPEGSVSTLKIQRTQQEDSAVYLCASSLAPEAGSSYNEQFFGPGTRLTVL.

The chain combines TRBV5-5 with TRBJ2-2; 14 bases are shared with TRBD2. The germline gives CDR1 SGHKS, CDR2 YYEKEE (reference sequence). The ends lost 4 bases at V and 5 bases at J; junction bases unmatched: 7. CDR3 length: 17 amino acids. The CDR3 reads CASSPSGLAGGTGELFF. DNA of the CDR3: TGTGCCAGCAGCCCGTCCGGACTAGCGGGGGGTACCGGGGAGCTGTTTTTT.

This chain joins TRBV4-3 and TRBJ1-3, with D maybe TRBD1 (6 bases). Deletions cut 1 base from V and 8 bases from J, with 18 bases between. CDR3 length: 16 residues. CDR1 is LGHNA and CDR2 is YSLEER in the germline V gene. The CDR3 sequence is CASSQAGTRQFHTIYF. CDR3 DNA sequence: TGCGCCAGCAGCCAAGCCGGGACACGCCAATTTCACACCATATATTTT.

Note on this clone: Germline is not matched at one junction end, which may reflect a read error. The V gene is TRBV18, the J gene TRBJ2-2, with no clear D. There are 13 residues in the CDR3. CDR1 is KGHSH, CDR2 LQKENI, per germline. The CDR3 nucleotides are TGTGCCAGCTCACCAACTAACAACGGGGAGCTGTTTTTT. Its translation is CASSPTNNGELFF.

The V gene is TRBV28, the J gene TRBJ2-5; D perhaps matches TRBD2 (5 bases). There are 15 residues in the CDR3. CDR1 and CDR2 (germline): MDHEN, SYDVKM. The V end lost 5 bases, the J end lost 3 bases, and 16 bases lay between the germline ends. CDR3 amino acids: CASSPPRPREETQYF. CDR3 bases: TGTGCCAGCAGTCCCCCCCGACCGCGGGAAGAGACCCAGTACTTC.

The sample holds one count of this clone. The chain joins TRBV6-1 to TRBJ1-2; the D is unclear. The germline V gene has CDR1 MNHNS and CDR2 SASEGT. The CDR3 runs 14 residues. Trimming took 3 bases from V and 0 from J, leaving 8 bases between them. CDR3 DNA: TGTGCCAGCAGTGAGGCGGGAGCTAACTATGGCTACACCTTC. Translating it yields CASSEAGANYGYTF.